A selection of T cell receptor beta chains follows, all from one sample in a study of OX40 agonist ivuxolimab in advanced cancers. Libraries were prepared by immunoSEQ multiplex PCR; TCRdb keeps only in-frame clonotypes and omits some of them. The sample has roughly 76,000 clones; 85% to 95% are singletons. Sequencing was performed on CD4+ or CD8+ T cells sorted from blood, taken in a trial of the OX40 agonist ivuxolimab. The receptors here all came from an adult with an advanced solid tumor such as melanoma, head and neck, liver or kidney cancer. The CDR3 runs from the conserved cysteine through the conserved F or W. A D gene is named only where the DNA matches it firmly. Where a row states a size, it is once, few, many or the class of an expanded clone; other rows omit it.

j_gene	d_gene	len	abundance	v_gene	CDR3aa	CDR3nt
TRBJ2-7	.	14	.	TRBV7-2	CASSLSEGFDEQYF	TGTGCCAGCAGCTTAAGTGAGGGTTTCGACGAGCAGTACTTC
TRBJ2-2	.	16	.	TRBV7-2	CASPRKRFANTGELFF	TGTGCCAGCCCGAGGAAGAGATTCGCGAACACCGGGGAGCTGTTTTTT
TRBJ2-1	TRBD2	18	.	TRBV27	CASSFLGKTSLAYNEQFF	TGTGCCAGCAGTTTTCTAGGGAAGACTAGCCTTGCCTACAATGAGCAGTTCTTC
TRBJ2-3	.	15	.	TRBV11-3	CASSRGETGTDTQYF	TGTGCCAGCAGCCGTGGGGAGACGGGCACAGATACGCAGTATTTT
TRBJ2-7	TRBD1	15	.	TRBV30	CAWSVSDRATYEQYF	TGTGCCTGGAGTGTATCAGACAGGGCGACCTACGAGCAGTACTTC
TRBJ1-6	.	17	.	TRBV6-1	CASSGTPGLSYNSPLHF	TGTGCCAGCAGTGGGACCCCGGGACTTTCGTATAATTCACCCCTCCACTTT
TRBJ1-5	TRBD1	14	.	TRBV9	CASSRGQGVQPQHF	TGTGCCAGCAGCCGGGGGCAGGGGGTTCAGCCCCAGCATTTT
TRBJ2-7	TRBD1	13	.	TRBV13	CASRSQGAREQYF	TGTGCCAGCAGATCCCAGGGGGCTCGGGAGCAGTACTTC
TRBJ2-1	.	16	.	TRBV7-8	CASCPPIDVGYNEQFF	TGTGCCAGCTGCCCACCGATAGACGTCGGCTACAATGAGCAGTTCTTC
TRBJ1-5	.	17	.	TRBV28	CASNVGRAIVSNQPQHF	TGTGCCAGCAATGTCGGCAGGGCGATAGTGAGCAATCAGCCCCAGCATTTT
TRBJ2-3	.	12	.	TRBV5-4	CATDDSTDTQYF	TGTGCCACCGACGATAGCACAGATACGCAGTATTTT
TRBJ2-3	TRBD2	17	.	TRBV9	CASSVEDSGIGTDTQYF	TGTGCCAGCAGCGTAGAAGATAGCGGGATCGGCACAGATACGCAGTATTTT
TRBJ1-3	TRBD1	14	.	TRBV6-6	CASSSQGSGNTIYF	TGTGCCAGCAGTTCACAGGGGTCTGGAAACACCATATATTTT
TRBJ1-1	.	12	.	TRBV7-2	CASSLVYTEAFF	TGTGCCAGCAGCTTGGTTTACACTGAAGCTTTCTTT
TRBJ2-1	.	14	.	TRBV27	CASSWAGLVHEQFF	TGTGCCAGCAGTTGGGCGGGACTCGTCCATGAGCAGTTCTTC
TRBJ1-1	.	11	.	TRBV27	CASSLGTEAFF	TGTGCCAGCAGTTTAGGTACTGAAGCTTTCTTT
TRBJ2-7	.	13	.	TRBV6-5	CASSYSIRREQYF	TGTGCCAGCAGTTACTCGATTCGTCGGGAGCAGTACTTC
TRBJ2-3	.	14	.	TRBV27	CASSYDRFTDTQYF	TGTGCCAGCAGTTATGACAGATTTACAGATACGCAGTATTTT
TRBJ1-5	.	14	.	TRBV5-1	CASSLGGSNQPQHF	TGCGCCAGCAGCTTGGGCGGTAGCAATCAGCCCCAGCATTTT
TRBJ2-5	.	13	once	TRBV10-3	CATRDPPQETQYF	TGTGCCACGCGGGACCCCCCCCAAGAGACCCAGTACTTC
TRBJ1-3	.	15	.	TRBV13	CASSLEGPSGNTIYF	TGTGCCAGCAGCTTAGAGGGACCCTCTGGAAACACCATATATTTT
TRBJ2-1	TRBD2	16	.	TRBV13	CASSPRTSGRHNEQFF	TGTGCCAGCAGCCCGCGGACTAGCGGGAGACACAATGAGCAGTTCTTC
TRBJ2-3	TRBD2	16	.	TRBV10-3	CASGGPGLILWDTQYF	TGTGCCTCCGGAGGGCCGGGACTAATTCTTTGGGATACGCAGTATTTT
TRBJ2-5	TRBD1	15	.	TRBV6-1	CASSQTGAPLETQYF	TGTGCCAGCAGTCAAACAGGGGCTCCTTTGGAGACCCAGTACTTC
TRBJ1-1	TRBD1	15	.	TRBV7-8	CASSPPTGGPVEAFF	TGTGCCAGCAGCCCCCCGACAGGGGGGCCAGTTGAAGCTTTCTTT
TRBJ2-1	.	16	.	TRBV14	CASSQPSGVSYNEQFF	TGTGCCAGCAGCCAACCCAGCGGAGTCTCCTACAATGAGCAGTTCTTC
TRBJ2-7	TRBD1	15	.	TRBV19	CASSIGRTGFYEQYF	TGTGCCAGTAGTATTGGTAGGACAGGGTTCTACGAGCAGTACTTC
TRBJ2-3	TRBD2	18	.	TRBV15	CATRHGTSGRASTDTQYF	TGTGCCACCAGACACGGGACTAGCGGACGCGCTAGCACAGATACGCAGTATTTT
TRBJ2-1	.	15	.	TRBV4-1	CASSQRGFSYNEQFF	TGCGCCAGCAGCCAGAGAGGTTTTTCCTACAATGAGCAGTTCTTC
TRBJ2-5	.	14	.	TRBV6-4	CASSASGNEETQYF	TGTGCCAGCAGTGCCTCGGGTAATGAAGAGACCCAGTACTTC
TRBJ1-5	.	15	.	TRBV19	CASSIGRGALQPQHF	TGTGCCAGTAGCATTGGGCGTGGGGCATTGCAGCCCCAGCATTTT
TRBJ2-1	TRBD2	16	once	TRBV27	CASSPSSGSSYNEQFF	TGTGCCAGCAGTCCGTCTAGCGGGAGCTCCTACAATGAGCAGTTCTTC
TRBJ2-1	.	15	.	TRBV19	CASSPQVELDNEQFF	TGTGCCAGTAGCCCACAGGTAGAGTTGGACAATGAGCAGTTCTTC
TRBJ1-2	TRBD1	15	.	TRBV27	CASSPGGQGKVGYTF	TGTGCCAGCAGTCCCGGCGGACAGGGTAAAGTGGGCTACACCTTC
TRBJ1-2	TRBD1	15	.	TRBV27	CASSPLTGRNYGYTF	TGTGCCAGCAGTCCCCTGACAGGGCGAAACTATGGCTACACCTTC
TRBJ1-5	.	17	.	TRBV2	CASRPKGRGPYNQPQHF	TGTGCCAGCAGACCTAAGGGTAGGGGACCGTACAATCAGCCCCAGCATTTT
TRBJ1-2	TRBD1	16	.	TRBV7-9	CATYGGGYRGDSGYTF	TGTGCCACTTATGGAGGGGGTTACAGGGGCGACTCCGGCTACACCTTC
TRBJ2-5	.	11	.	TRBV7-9	CASGAMETQYF	TGTGCCAGCGGGGCCATGGAGACCCAGTACTTC
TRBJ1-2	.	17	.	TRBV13	CASSLGIQEWKYSGYTF	TGTGCCAGCAGCTTAGGGATTCAAGAGTGGAAGTACTCTGGCTACACCTTC
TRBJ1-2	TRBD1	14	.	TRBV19	CASSIGQGARGYTF	TGTGCCAGTAGTATTGGACAGGGGGCGCGGGGCTACACCTTC
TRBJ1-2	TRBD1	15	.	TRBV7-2	CASSSPGTGLYGYTF	TGTGCCAGCAGCTCACCCGGGACAGGGCTTTATGGCTACACCTTC
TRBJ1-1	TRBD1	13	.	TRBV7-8	CASSLARQGEAFF	TGTGCCAGCAGCTTAGCGCGACAGGGCGAAGCTTTCTTT
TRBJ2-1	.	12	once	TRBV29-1	CSVDSQYNEQFF	TGCAGCGTTGATAGTCAGTACAATGAGCAGTTCTTC
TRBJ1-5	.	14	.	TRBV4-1	CASSPRTGNQPQHF	TGCGCCAGCAGCCCTAGGACAGGCAATCAGCCCCAGCATTTT
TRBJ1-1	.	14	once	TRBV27	CASSLRTPNTEAFF	TGTGCCAGCAGTCTCCGGACGCCGAACACTGAAGCTTTCTTT
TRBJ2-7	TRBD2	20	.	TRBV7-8	CASSLVFDPAGVYTSYEQYF	TGTGCCAGCAGCTTAGTATTCGATCCAGCGGGAGTTTACACATCCTACGAGCAGTACTTC
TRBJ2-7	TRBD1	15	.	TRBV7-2	CASSSGQGGVNEQYF	TGTGCCAGCAGCTCCGGACAGGGAGGAGTTAACGAGCAGTACTTC
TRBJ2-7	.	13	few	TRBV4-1	CASSQVPLGEQYF	TGCGCCAGCAGCCAAGTGCCCCTAGGCGAGCAGTACTTC
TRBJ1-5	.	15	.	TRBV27	CASSLSHRMNQPQHF	TGTGCCAGCAGTTTGTCGCACAGGATGAATCAGCCCCAGCATTTT
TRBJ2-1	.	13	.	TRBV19	CASSIQLYNEQFF	TGTGCCAGTAGTATACAACTATACAATGAGCAGTTCTTC
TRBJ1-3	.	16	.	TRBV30	CAWSVRTINSGNTIYF	TGTGCCTGGAGTGTACGGACAATCAACTCTGGAAACACCATATATTTT
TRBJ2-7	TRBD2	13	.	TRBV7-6	CASGAAGVYEQYF	TGTGCCAGCGGAGCGGCGGGAGTTTACGAGCAGTACTTC
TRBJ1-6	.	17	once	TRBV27	CASSYQQESSYNSPLHF	TGTGCCAGCAGCTACCAACAGGAGAGCTCCTATAATTCACCCCTCCACTTT
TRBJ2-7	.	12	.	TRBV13	CASSLLQEEQYF	TGTGCCAGCAGCTTACTACAGGAGGAGCAGTACTTC
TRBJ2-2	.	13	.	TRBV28	CATVPTNTGELFF	TGTGCCACGGTCCCGACGAACACCGGGGAGCTGTTTTTT